This T cell receptor (beta chain) was recovered during a study of PD-1 blockade in classical Hodgkin lymphoma. The patients all showed relapse after autologous stem cell transplantation, while their brentuximab vedotin exposure varied. Assay: immunoSEQ multiplex PCR; the TCRdb copy retains only in-frame clones and omits some. Of some 100,000 clones in the sample, 80% to 95% are singletons; the top ten hold 2.5% to 3.5%. As for this clone: No antigen is known for it.

Study observations and caveats: No one has yet defined what causes the repertoire differences, which may be disease activity or prior therapy.

The V end was cut by 6 bases, the J end by 4 bases, with 29 bases between. Germline-derived CDR1 and CDR2 are KGHSH and LQKENI. This CDR3 spans 19 amino acids. Sequences were derived from peripheral blood mononuclear cells (PBMCs), sampled at baseline. This TCR was sampled from a human donor with classical Hodgkin lymphoma. The chain employs TRBV18 and TRBJ2-3, with D maybe TRBD1 (5 bases). CDR3 in amino acids: CASSPLGQGTDTFADTQYF. CDR3 DNA: TGTGCCAGCTCTCCCCTCGGGCAGGGCACAGATACGTTCGCAGATACGCAGTATTTT.